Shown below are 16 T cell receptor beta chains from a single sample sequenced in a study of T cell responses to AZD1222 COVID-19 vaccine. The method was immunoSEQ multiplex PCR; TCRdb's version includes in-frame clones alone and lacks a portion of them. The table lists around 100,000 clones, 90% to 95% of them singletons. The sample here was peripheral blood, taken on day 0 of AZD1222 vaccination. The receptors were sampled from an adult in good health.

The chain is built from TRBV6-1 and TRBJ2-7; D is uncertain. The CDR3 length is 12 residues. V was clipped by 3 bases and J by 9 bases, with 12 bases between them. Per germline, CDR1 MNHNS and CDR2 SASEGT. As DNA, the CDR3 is TGTGCCAGCAGTGAGGGCAGCCTCGGGCAGTACTTC. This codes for CASSEGSLGQYF.

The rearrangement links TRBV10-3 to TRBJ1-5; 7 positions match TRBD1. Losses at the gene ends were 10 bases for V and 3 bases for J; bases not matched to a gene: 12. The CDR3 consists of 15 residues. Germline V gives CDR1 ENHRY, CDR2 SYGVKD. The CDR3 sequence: CAKMKQGPNNQPQHF. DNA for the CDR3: TGTGCCAAGATGAAACAGGGGCCAAACAATCAGCCCCAGCATTTT.

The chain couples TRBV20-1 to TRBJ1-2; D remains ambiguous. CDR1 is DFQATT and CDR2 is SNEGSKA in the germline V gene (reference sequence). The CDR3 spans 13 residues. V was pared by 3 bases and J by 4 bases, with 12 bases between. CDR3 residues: CSASMGGGYGYTF. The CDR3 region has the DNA TGCAGTGCTAGTATGGGTGGTGGCTATGGCTACACCTTC.

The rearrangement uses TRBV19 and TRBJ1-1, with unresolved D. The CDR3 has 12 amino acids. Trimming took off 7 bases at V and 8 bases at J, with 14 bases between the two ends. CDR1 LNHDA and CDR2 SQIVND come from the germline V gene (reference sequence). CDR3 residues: CASTSRMAEAFF. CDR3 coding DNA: TGTGCCAGTACCTCTCGGATGGCAGAAGCTTTCTTT.

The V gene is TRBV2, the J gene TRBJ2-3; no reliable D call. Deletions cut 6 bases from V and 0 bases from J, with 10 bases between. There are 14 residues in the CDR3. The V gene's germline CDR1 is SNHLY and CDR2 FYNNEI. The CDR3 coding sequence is TGTGCCAGCAGCCTAGACTCTAGCACAGATACGCAGTATTTT. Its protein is CASSLDSSTDTQYF.

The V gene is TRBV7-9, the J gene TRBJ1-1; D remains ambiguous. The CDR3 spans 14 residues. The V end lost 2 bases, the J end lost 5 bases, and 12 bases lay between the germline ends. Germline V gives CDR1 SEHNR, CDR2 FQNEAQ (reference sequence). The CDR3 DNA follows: TGTGCCAGCAGCTTACCGGGAGGGAGGACTGAAGCTTTCTTT. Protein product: CASSLPGGRTEAFF.

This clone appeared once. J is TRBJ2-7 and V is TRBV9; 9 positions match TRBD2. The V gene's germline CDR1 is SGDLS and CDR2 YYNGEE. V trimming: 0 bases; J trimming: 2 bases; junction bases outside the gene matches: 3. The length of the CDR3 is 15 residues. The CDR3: CASSVGASGTYEQYF. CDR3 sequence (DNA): TGTGCCAGCAGCGTAGGGGCTAGCGGGACCTACGAGCAGTACTTC.

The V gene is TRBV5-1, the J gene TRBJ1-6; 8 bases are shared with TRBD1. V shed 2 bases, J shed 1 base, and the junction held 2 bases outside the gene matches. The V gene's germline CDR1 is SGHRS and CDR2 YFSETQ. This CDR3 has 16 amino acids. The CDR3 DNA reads TGCGCCAGCAGCTTACAGGGGGAATCCTATAATTCACCCCTCCACTTT. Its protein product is CASSLQGESYNSPLHF.

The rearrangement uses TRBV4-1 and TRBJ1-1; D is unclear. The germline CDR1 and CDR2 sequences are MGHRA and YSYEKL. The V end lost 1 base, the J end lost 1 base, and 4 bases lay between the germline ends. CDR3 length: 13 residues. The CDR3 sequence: CASSQVQNTEAFF. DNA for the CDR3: TGCGCCAGCAGCCAAGTGCAGAACACTGAAGCTTTCTTT.

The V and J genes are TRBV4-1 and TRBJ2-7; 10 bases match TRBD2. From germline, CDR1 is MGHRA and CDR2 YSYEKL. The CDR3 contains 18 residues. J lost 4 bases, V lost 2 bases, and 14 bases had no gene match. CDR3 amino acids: CASSQTPHQLAGWYEQYF. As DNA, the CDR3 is TGCGCCAGCAGCCAAACCCCGCACCAACTAGCGGGATGGTACGAGCAGTACTTC.

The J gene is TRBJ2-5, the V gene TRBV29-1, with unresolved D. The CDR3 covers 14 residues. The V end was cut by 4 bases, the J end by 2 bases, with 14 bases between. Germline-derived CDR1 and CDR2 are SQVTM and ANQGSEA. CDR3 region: CSVGALMRQETQYF. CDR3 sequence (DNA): TGCAGCGTTGGGGCCCTTATGAGGCAAGAGACCCAGTACTTC.

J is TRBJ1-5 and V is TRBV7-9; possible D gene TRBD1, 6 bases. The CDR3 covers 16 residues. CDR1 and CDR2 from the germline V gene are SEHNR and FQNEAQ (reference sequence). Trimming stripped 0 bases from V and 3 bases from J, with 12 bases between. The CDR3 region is CASSLAKGEDNQPQHF. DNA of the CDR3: TGTGCCAGCAGCTTAGCTAAGGGGGAGGACAATCAGCCCCAGCATTTT.

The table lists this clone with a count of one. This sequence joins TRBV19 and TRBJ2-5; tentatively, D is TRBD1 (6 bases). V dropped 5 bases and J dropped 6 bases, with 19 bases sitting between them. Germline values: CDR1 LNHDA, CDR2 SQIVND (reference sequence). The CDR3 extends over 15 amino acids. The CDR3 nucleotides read TGTGCCAGTAGTGCGCCTCTCACAGGGCTCAAGACCCAGTACTTC. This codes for CASSAPLTGLKTQYF.

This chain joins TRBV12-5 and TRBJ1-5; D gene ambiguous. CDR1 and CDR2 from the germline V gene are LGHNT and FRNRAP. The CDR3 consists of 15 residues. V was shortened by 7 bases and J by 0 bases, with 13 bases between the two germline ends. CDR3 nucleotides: TGTGCTAGTGTAACGACCCAGGATAGCAATCAGCCCCAGCATTTT. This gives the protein CASVTTQDSNQPQHF.

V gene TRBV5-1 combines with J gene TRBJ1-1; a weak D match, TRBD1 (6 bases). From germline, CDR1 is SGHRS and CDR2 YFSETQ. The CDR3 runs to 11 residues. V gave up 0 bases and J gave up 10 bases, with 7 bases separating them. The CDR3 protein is CASSLGQVAFF. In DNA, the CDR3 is TGCGCCAGCAGCTTGGGACAGGTAGCTTTCTTT.

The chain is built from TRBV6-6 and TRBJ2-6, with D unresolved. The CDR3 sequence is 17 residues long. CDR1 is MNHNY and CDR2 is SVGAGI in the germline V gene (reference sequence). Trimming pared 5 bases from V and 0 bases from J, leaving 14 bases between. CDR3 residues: CASSPPPHSSGANVLTF. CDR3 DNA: TGTGCCAGCAGTCCTCCCCCACATAGCTCTGGGGCCAACGTCCTGACTTTC.